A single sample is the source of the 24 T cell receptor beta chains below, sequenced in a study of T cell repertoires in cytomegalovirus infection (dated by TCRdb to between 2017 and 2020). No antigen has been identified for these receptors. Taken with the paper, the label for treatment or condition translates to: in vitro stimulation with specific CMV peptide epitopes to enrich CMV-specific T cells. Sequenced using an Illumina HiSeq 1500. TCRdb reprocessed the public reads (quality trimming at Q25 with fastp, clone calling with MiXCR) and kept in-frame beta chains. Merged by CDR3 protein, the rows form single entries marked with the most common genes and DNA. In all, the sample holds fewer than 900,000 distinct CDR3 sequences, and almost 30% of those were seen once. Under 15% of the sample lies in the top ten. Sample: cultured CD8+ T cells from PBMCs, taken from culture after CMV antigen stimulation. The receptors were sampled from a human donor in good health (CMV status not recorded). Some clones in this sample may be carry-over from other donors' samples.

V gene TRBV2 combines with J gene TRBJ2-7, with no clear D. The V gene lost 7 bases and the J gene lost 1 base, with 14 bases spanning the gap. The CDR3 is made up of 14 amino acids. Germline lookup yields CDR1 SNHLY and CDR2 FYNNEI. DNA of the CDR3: TGTGCCAGCATGGCAGGCCGCATGTCCTACGAGCAGTACTTC. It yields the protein CASMAGRMSYEQYF.

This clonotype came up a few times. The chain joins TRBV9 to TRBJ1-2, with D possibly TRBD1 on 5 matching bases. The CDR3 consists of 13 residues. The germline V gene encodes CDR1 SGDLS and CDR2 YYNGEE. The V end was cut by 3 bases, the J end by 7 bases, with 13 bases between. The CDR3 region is CASSARESSGYTF. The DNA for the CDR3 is TGTGCCAGCAGCGCCAGGGAATCGAGTGGCTACACCTTC.

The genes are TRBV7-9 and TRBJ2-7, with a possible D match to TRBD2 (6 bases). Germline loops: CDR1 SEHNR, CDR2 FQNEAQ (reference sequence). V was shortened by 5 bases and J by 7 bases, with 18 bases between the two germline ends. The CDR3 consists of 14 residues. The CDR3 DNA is TGTGCCAGCAGCGCCCCAGGAGGGGTGAGAGAGCAGTACGTC. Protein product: CASSAPGGVREQYV.

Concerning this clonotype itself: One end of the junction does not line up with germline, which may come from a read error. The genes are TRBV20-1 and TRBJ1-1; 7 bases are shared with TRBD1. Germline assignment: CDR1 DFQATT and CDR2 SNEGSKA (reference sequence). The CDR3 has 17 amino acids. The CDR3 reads CSVRDYGDSGMNTEAFF. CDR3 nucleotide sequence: TGCAGTGTTAGAGATTACGGGGACAGTGGGATGAACACTGAAGCTTTCTTT.

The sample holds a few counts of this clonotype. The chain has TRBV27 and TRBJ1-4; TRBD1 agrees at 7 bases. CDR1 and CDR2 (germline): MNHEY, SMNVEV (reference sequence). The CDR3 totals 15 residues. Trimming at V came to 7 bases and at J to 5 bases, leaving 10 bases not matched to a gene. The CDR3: CASTSRGTENEKLFF. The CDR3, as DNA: TGTGCCAGCACCTCCCGAGGGACAGAAAATGAAAAACTGTTTTTT.

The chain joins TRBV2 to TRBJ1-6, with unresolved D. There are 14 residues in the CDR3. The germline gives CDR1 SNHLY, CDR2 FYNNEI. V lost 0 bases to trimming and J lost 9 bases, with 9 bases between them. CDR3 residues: CASSEASGFSPLHF. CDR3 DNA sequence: TGTGCCAGCAGTGAAGCGTCCGGATTTTCACCCCTCCACTTT.

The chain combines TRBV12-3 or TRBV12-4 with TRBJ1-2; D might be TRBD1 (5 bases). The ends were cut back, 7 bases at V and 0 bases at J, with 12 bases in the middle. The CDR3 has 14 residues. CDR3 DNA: TGTGCCAGCACCCAGGGAGTAGCTAACTATGGCTACACCTTC. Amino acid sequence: CASTQGVANYGYTF.

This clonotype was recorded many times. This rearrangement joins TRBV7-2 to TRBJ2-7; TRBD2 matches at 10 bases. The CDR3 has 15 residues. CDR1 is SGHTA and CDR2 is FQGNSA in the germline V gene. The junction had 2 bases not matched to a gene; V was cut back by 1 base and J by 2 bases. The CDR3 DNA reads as TGTGCCAGCAGCTTAGTAGCGGGGGGCCCCTACGAGCAGTACTTC. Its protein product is CASSLVAGGPYEQYF.

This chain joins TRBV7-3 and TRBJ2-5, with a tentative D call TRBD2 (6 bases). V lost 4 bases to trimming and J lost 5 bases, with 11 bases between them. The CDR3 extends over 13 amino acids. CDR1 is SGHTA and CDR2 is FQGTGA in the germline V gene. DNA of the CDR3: TGTGCCAGCAGCTGGGGGGAGCAGGAGACCCAGTACTTC. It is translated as CASSWGEQETQYF.

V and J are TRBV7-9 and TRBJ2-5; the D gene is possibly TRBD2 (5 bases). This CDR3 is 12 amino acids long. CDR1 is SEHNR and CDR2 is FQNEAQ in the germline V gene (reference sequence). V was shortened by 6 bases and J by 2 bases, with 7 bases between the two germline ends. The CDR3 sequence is CASRPGQETQYF. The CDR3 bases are TGTGCCAGCAGACCGGGGCAAGAGACCCAGTACTTC.

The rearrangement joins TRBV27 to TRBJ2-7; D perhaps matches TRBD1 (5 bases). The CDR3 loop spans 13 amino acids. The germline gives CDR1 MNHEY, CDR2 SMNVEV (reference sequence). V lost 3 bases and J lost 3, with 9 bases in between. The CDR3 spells CASSFQGDYEQYF. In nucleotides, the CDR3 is TGTGCCAGCAGTTTCCAGGGTGACTACGAGCAGTACTTC.

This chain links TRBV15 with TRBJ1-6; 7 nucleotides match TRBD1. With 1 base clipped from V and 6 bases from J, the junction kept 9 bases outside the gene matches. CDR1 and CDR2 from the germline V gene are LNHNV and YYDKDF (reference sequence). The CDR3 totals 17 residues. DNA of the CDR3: TGTGCCACCAGCAGAGGCCCCTCGGACAGGATTAATTCACCCCTCCACTTT. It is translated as CATSRGPSDRINSPLHF.

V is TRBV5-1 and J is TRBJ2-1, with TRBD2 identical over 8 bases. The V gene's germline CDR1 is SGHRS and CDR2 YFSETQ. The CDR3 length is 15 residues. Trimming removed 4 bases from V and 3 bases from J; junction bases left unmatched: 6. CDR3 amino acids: CASSQRAGGYNEQFF. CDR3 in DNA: TGCGCCAGCAGCCAGAGGGCGGGGGGCTACAATGAGCAGTTCTTC. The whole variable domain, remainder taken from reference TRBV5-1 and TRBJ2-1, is KAGVTQTPRYLIKTRGQQVTLSCSPISGHRSVSWYQQTPGQGLQFLFEYFSETQRNKGNFPGRFSGRQFSNSRSEMNVSTLELGDSALYLCASSQRAGGYNEQFFGPGTRLTVL.

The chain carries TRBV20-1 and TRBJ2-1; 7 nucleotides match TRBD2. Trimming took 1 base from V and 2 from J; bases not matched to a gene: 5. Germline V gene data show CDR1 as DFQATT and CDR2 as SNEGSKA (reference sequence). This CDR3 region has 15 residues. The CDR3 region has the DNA TGCAGTGCTAGAGGGGGCCTAGCGGCCTACAATGAGCAGTTCTTC. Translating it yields CSARGGLAAYNEQFF.

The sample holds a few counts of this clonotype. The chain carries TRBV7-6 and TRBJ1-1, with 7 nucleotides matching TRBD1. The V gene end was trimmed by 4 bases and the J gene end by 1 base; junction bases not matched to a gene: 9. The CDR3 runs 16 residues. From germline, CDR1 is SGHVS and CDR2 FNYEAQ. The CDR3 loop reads CASSSAPRTGNTEAFF. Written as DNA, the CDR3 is TGTGCCAGCAGCTCCGCCCCCCGGACAGGGAACACTGAAGCTTTCTTT.

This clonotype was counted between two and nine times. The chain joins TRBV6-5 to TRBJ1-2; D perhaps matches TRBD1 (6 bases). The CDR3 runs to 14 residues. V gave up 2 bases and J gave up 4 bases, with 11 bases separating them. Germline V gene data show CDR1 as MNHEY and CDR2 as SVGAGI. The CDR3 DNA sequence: TGTGCCAGCAGTTACGAGGGGGGACTCTATGGCTACACCTTC. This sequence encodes CASSYEGGLYGYTF.

The CDR3 loop is CASSLSPTGEQFF. In DNA form, the CDR3 reads TGTGCCAGCAGTTTATCCCCGACGGGGGAGCAGTTCTTC. This rearrangement joins TRBV27 to TRBJ2-1; a possible D gene is TRBD2 (5 bases). V was cut by 0 bases and J by 10 bases, with 10 bases left in between. Germline V gene data show CDR1 as MNHEY and CDR2 as SMNVEV (reference sequence). The CDR3 runs to 13 residues.

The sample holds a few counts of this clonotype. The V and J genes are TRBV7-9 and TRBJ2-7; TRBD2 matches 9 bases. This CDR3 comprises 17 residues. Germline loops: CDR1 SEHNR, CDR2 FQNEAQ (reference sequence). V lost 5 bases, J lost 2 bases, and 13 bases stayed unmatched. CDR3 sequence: CASSHRRGREPTYEQYF. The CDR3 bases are TGTGCCAGCAGCCACCGGCGCGGGAGGGAGCCAACCTACGAGCAGTACTTC.

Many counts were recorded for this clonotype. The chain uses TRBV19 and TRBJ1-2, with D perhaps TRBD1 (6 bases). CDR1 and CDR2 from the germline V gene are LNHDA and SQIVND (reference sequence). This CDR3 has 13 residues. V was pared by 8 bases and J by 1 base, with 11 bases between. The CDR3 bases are TGTGCCAGTGGAACAGGGAATAACTATGGCTACACCTTC. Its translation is CASGTGNNYGYTF.

The CDR3 is CASTLTTGNTEAFF. For the CDR3, the DNA is TGTGCCAGCACCCTTACCACAGGGAACACTGAAGCTTTCTTT. The genes are TRBV12-3 or TRBV12-4 and TRBJ1-1, with D possibly matching TRBD1 (5 bases). This CDR3 comprises 14 residues. Trimming took off 7 bases at V and 1 base at J, with 13 bases between the two ends.

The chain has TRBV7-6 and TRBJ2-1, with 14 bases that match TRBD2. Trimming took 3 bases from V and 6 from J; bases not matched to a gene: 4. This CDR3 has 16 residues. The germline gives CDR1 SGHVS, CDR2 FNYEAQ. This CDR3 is CASSFGLAGGGNEQFF. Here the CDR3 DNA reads TGTGCCAGCAGCTTCGGACTAGCGGGGGGAGGCAATGAGCAGTTCTTC.

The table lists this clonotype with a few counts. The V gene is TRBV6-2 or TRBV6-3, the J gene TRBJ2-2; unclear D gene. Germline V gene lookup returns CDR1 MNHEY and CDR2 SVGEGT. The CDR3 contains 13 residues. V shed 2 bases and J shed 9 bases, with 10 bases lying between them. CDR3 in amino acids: CASSYAVYWELFF. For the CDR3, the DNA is TGTGCCAGCAGTTACGCGGTTTACTGGGAGCTGTTTTTT.

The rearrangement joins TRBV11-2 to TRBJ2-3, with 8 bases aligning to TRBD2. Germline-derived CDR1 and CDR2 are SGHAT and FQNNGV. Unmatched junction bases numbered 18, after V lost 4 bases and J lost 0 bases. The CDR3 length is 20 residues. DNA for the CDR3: TGTGCCAGCAGCTCCCCCTGGAATAGCGGGGCAATTTATAGCACAGATACGCAGTATTTT. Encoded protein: CASSSPWNSGAIYSTDTQYF.

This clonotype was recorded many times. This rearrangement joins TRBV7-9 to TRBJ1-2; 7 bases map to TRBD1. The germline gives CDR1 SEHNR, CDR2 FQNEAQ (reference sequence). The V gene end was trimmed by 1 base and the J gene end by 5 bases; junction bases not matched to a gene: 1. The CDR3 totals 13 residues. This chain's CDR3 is CASSLGDSYGYTF. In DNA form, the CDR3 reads TGTGCCAGCAGCTTAGGGGACAGTTATGGCTACACCTTC.